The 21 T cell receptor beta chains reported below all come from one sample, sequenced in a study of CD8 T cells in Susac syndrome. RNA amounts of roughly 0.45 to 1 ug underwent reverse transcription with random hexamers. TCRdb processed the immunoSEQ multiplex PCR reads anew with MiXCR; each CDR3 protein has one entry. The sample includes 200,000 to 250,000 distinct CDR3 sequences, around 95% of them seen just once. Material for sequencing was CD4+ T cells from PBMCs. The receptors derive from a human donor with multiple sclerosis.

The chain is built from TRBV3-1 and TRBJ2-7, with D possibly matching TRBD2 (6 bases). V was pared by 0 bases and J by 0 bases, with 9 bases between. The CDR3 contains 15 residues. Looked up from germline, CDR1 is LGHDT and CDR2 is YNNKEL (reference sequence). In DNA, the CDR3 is TGTGCCAGCAGCCAAGAATTCGGGGGCTCCTACGAGCAGTACTTC. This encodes CASSQEFGGSYEQYF.

The CDR3 nucleotides are TGCAGCGTTGAATGGGCCAGGCATGGCTACACCTTC. Translating gives CSVEWARHGYTF. The chain recombines TRBV29-1 with TRBJ1-2; D remains ambiguous. V was trimmed by 2 bases and J by 6 bases, leaving 10 bases between them. The CDR3 is made up of 12 amino acids. CDR1 and CDR2 (germline): SQVTM, ANQGSEA.

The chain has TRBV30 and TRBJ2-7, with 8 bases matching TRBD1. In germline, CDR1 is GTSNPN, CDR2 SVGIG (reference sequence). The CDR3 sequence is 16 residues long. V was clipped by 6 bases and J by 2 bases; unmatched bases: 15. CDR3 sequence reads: CACNRVVGQAPYEQYF. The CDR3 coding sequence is TGTGCCTGCAATAGGGTGGTGGGACAGGCGCCCTACGAGCAGTACTTC.

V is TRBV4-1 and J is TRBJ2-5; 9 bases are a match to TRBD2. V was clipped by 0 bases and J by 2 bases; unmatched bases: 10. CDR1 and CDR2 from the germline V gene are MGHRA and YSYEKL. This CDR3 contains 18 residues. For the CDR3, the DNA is TGCGCCAGCAGCCAAGAGGGACTAGCCGTTATGAATCAAGAGACCCAGTACTTC. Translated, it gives CASSQEGLAVMNQETQYF.

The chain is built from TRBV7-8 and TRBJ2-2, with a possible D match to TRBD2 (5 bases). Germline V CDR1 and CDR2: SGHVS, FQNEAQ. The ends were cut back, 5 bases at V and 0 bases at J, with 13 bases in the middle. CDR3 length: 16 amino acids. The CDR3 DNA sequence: TGTGCCAGCAGCCATTTTAGCGTGTCGAACACCGGGGAGCTGTTTTTT. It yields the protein CASSHFSVSNTGELFF.

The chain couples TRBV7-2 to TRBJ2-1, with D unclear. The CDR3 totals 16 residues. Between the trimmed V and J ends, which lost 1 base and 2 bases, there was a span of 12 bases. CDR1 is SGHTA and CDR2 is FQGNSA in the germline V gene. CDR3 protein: CASSLVGRQTYNEQFF. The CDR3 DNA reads TGTGCCAGCAGCTTAGTTGGCAGGCAAACCTACAATGAGCAGTTCTTC. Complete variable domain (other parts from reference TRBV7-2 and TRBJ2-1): GAGVSQSPSNKVTEKGKDVELRCDPISGHTALYWYRQSLGQGLEFLIYFQGNSAPDKSGLPSDRFSAERTGGSVSTLTIQRTQQEDSAVYLCASSLVGRQTYNEQFFGPGTRLTVL.

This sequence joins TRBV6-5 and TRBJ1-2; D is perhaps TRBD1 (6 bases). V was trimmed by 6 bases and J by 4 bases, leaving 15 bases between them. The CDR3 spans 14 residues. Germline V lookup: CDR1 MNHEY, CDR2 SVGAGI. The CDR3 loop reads CASSFKGQTYGYTF. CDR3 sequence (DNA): TGTGCCAGCAGCTTTAAGGGACAAACCTATGGCTACACCTTC.

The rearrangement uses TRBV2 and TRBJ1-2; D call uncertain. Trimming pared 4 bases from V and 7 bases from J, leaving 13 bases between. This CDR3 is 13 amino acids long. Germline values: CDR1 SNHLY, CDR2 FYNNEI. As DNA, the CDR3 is TGTGCCAGCAGTGGTTCCTCCGGCTCTGGCTACACCTTC. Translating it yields CASSGSSGSGYTF. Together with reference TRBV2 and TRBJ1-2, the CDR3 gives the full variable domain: EPEVTQTPSHQVTQMGQEVILRCVPISNHLYFYWYRQILGQKVEFLVSFYNNEISEKSEIFDDQFSVERPDGSNFTLKIRSTKLEDSAMYFCASSGSSGSGYTFGSGTRLTVV.

The CDR3 coding sequence is TGTGCCAGCAGAGCGGGGGGGCCTGTCGAGCAGTACTTC. Translated: CASRAGGPVEQYF. The rearrangement uses TRBV12-3 or TRBV12-4 and TRBJ2-7, with 10 bases matching TRBD2. The CDR3 has 13 residues. The ends lost 6 bases at V and 6 bases at J; junction bases unmatched: 5.

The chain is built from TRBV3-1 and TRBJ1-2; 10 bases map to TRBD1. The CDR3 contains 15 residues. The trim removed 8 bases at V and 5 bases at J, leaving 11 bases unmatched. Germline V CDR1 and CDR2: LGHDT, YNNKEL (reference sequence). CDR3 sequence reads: CASAATGGVRYGYTF. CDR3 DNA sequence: TGTGCCAGCGCCGCGACAGGGGGCGTTAGGTATGGCTACACCTTC.

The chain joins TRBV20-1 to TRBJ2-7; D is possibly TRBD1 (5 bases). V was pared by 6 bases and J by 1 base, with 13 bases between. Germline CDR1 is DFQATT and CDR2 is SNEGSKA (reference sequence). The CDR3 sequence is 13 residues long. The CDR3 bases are TGCAGTGCCAGTCGACAGAAGTCCTACGAGCAGTACTTC. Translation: CSASRQKSYEQYF.

The CDR3, as DNA: TGTGCCAGCAGTCCAGCAGGGGCTATTGGAAACACCATATATTTT. Translation gives CASSPAGAIGNTIYF. This chain joins TRBV27 and TRBJ1-3, with a weak D call TRBD1 (6 bases). The CDR3 has 15 amino acids. The V end was cut by 5 bases, the J end by 3 bases, with 14 bases between. Germline V CDR1 and CDR2: MNHEY, SMNVEV (reference sequence).

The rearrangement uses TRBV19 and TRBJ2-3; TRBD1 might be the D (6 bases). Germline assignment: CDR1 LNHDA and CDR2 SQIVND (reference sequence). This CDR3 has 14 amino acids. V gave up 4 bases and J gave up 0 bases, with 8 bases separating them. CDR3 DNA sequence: TGTGCCAGTAGTACAGGGGTTAGCACAGATACGCAGTATTTT. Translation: CASSTGVSTDTQYF.

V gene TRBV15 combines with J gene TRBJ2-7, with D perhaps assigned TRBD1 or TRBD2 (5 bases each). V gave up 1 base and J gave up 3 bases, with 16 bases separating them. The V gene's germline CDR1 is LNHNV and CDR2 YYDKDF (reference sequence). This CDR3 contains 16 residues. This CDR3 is CATSRAPGREGYEQYF. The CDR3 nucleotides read TGTGCCACCAGCAGAGCCCCGGGACGGGAAGGCTACGAGCAGTACTTC. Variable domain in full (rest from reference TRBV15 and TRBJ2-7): DAMVIQNPRYQVTQFGKPVTLSCSQTLNHNVMYWYQQKSSQAPKLLFHYYDKDFNNEADTPDNFQSRRPNTSFCFLDIRSPGLGDTAMYLCATSRAPGREGYEQYFGPGTRLTVT.

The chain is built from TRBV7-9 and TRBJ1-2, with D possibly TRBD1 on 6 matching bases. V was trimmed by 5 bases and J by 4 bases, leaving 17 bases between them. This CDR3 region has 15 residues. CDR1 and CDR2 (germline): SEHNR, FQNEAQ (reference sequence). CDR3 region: CASSARAQGSYGYTF. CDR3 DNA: TGTGCCAGCAGCGCACGAGCACAGGGAAGCTATGGCTACACCTTC.

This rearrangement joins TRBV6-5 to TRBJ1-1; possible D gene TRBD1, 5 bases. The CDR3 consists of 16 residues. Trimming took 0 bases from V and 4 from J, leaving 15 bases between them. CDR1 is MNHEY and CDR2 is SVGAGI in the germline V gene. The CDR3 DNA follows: TGTGCCAGCAGTTACTCGAGGTCCGCAGGGAGCACTGAAGCTTTCTTT. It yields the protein CASSYSRSAGSTEAFF.

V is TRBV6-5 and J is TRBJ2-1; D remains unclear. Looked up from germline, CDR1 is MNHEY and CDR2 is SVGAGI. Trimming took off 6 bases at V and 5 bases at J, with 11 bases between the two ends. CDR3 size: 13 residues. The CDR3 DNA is TGTGCCAGCAGCCTAGTACGGAACAATGAGCAGTTCTTC. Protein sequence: CASSLVRNNEQFF.

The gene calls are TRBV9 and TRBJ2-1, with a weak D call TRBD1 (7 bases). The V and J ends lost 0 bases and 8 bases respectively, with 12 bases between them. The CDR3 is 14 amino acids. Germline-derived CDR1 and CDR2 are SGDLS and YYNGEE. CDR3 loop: CASSVAGGFHEQFF. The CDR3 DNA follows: TGTGCCAGCAGCGTAGCAGGGGGGTTCCATGAGCAGTTCTTC.

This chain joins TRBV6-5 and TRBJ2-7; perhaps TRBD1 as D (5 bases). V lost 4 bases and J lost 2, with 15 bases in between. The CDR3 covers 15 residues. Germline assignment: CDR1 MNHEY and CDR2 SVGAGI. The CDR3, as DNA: TGTGCCAGCAGTTCCGCGACAGCATACCCCTACGAGCAGTACTTC. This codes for CASSSATAYPYEQYF.

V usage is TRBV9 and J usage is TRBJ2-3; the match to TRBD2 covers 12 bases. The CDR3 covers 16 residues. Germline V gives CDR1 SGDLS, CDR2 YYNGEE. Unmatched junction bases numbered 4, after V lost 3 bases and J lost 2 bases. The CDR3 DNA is TGTGCCAGCAGCGACACTAGCGGGAGGTACACAGATACGCAGTATTTT. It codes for CASSDTSGRYTDTQYF.

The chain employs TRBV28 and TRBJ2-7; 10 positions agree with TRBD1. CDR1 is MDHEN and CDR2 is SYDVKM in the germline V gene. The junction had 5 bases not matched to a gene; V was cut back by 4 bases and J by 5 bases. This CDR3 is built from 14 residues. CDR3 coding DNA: TGTGCCAGCAGTTCCTCGGACAGGGGGGACGAGCAGTACTTC. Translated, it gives CASSSSDRGDEQYF. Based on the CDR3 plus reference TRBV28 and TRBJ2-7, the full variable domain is DVKVTQSSRYLVKRTGEKVFLECVQDMDHENMFWYRQDPGLGLRLIYFSYDVKMKEKGDIPEGYSVSREKKERFSLILESASTNQTSMYLCASSSSDRGDEQYFGPGTRLTVT.